The T cell receptor (beta chain) described here comes from a study of T-cell memory formation after mild COVID-19. The CDR3 spans 15 residues. Germline trimming cut 1 base from V and 3 bases from J; bases unmatched to any gene: 4. Germline V gene lookup returns CDR1 DFQATT and CDR2 SNEGSKA (reference sequence). Study-wide points: Still unconfirmed is whether the second-wave clones peaking on day 37 recognized SARS-CoV-2. Some clones that responded were present in memory (sampled pre-infection), which suggests cross-reactive memory joined.

As for this clonotype: Antigen unknown.

MiXCR, applied by TCRdb to the 5' RACE reads, yields one record per CDR3 protein. The sample yields around 180,000 distinct CDR3 sequences, approximately 16% seen once. This chain links TRBV20-1 with TRBJ2-1; 9 bases fit TRBD2. Material: PBMCs or a T cell subset sorted from them (not recorded which). The sequence was obtained from an adult woman who had mild COVID-19 (a few samples of this study predate the infection). Cell type and time point are not known. The CDR3 region is CSARVSSGVYNEQFF. The CDR3 DNA reads as TGCAGTGCTAGAGTATCTAGCGGGGTCTACAATGAGCAGTTCTTC.